The clone carrying this T cell receptor beta chain was seen only a few times. Its antigen is as yet unknown. The CDR3 spans 14 residues. CDR1 is DFQATT and CDR2 is SNEGSKA in the germline V gene (reference sequence). V lost 4 bases, J lost 5 bases, and 8 bases stayed unmatched. The data originate from a study of identical twins. Study conclusions and caveats: Fewer insertions characterized abundant cord blood beta clonotypes, whereas memory repertoires showed none. Where beta out-of-frame sequences were concerned, excess twin sharing was weaker.

TCRdb ran MiXCR on the 5' RACE reads and lists one entry per CDR3 protein. Counted here are 400,000 to 600,000 distinct CDR3 sequences, 20% to 25% occurring once; the ten biggest clones make up more than 0.4%. This same sample was also taken into another study, of yellow fever vaccine responses in identical twins. That study reports: Twins reportedly mounted vaccine T cell responses that seemed partly convergent, partly personalized.

The receptor comes from a woman between 18 and 29 years old in good health. The sample was CD4+ T cells sorted from blood. The chain uses TRBV20-1 and TRBJ2-3; 8 bases align to TRBD2. In nucleotides, the CDR3 is TGCAGTGCTATTCCCGGGGGGGGAGGAGATACGCAGTATTTT. Its translation: CSAIPGGGGDTQYF.